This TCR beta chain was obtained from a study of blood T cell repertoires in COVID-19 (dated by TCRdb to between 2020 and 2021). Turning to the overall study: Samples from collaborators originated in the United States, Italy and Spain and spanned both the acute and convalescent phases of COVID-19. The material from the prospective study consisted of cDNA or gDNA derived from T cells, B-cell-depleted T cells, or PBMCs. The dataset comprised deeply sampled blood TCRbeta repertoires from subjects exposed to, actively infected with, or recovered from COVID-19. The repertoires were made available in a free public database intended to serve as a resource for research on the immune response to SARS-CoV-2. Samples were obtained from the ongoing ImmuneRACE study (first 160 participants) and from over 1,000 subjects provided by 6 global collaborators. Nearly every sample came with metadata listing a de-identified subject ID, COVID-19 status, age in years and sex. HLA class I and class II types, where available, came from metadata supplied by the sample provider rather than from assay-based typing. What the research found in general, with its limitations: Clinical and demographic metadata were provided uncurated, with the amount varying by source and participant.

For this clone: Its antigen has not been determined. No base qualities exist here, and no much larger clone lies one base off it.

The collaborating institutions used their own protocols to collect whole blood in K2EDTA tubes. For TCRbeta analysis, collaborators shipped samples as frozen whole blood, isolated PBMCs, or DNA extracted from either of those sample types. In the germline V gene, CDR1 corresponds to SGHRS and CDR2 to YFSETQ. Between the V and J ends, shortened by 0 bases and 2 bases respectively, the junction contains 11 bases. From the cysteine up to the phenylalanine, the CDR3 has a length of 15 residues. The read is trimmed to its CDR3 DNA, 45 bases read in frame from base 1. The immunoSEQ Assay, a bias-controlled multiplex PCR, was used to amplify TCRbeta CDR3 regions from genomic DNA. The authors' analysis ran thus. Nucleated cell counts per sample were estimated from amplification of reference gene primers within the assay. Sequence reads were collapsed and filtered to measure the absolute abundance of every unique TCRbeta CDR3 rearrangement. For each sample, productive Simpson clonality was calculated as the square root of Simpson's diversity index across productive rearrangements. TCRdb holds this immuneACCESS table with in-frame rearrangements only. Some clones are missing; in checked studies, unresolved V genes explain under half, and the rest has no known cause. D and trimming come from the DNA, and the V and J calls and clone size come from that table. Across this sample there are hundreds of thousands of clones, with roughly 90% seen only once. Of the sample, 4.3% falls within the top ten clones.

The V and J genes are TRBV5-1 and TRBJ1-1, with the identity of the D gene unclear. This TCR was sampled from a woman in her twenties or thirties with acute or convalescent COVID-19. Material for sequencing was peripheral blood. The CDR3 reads CASSLGAPGNTEAFF. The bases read TGCGCCAGCAGCTTGGGGGCACCAGGAAACACTGAAGCTTTCTTT.